A single sample gave rise to the 12 T cell receptor beta chains below, sequenced in a study of T cell repertoires in cytomegalovirus infection. These receptors' antigens are unknown. One entry per CDR3 protein, called by TCRdb with MiXCR from the reads. The data hold some 150,000 distinct CDR3 sequences, with about 31% observed a single time. The sample consisted of CD8+ T cells from cultured PBMCs, taken from culture after CMV antigen stimulation. Every receptor here comes from a human donor in good health (CMV status not recorded). Some clones in this sample may be carry-over from other donors' samples.

The chain couples TRBV5-1 to TRBJ1-1; 7 bases match TRBD1. Germline assignment: CDR1 SGHRS and CDR2 YFSETQ. This CDR3 comprises 12 residues. Losses at the gene ends were 4 bases for V and 7 bases for J; bases not matched to a gene: 4. The CDR3 DNA follows: TGCGCCAGCAGCCTCGGGACAGTTGAAGCTTTCTTT. Translation: CASSLGTVEAFF. Variable domain in full (rest from reference TRBV5-1 and TRBJ1-1): KAGVTQTPRYLIKTRGQQVTLSCSPISGHRSVSWYQQTPGQGLQFLFEYFSETQRNKGNFPGRFSGRQFSNSRSEMNVSTLELGDSALYLCASSLGTVEAFFGQGTRLTVV.

V is TRBV2 and J is TRBJ1-3; 9 bases match TRBD1. The CDR3 contains 15 residues. Germline-derived CDR1 and CDR2 are SNHLY and FYNNEI. The V segment lost 4 bases and the J segment 1 base; nucleotides outside the gene matches: 2. Here the CDR3 DNA reads TGTGCCAGCAGTGCACAGGGGGCTTCTGGAAACACCATATATTTT. Translation gives CASSAQGASGNTIYF.

This clonotype showed up just a few times. The V and J genes are TRBV27 and TRBJ2-5; tentative D call: TRBD1 (6 bases). CDR3 length equals 15 residues. V was shortened by 3 bases and J by 7 bases, with 18 bases between the two germline ends. Germline V CDR1 and CDR2: MNHEY, SMNVEV (reference sequence). DNA for the CDR3: TGTGCCAGCAGTTTTGAACAGGGTGGGGTTGGGACCCAGTACTTC. As protein: CASSFEQGGVGTQYF.

The chain employs TRBV4-1 and TRBJ2-3; 14 bases line up with TRBD2. The V gene's germline CDR1 is MGHRA and CDR2 YSYEKL. The CDR3 sequence is 18 residues long. Losses at the gene ends were 1 base for V and 1 base for J; bases not matched to a gene: 4. CDR3 residues: CASSQGLAGGQGTDTQYF. The CDR3 DNA reads as TGCGCCAGCAGCCAAGGACTAGCGGGGGGGCAAGGCACAGATACGCAGTATTTT.

This clonotype was found many times. The genes are TRBV2 and TRBJ1-1, with a possible D match to TRBD1 (6 bases). Trimming took 0 bases from V and 2 from J, leaving 19 bases between them. This CDR3 is built from 18 residues. Per the germline V gene, CDR1 is SNHLY and CDR2 is FYNNEI. The CDR3 sequence is CASSEALNDYRENTEAFF. CDR3 coding DNA: TGTGCCAGCAGTGAAGCGCTGAATGACTACAGGGAAAACACTGAAGCTTTCTTT.

This clonotype was seen ten or more times. The chain couples TRBV7-2 to TRBJ1-6, with D tentatively TRBD1 (6 bases). The V end lost 6 bases, the J end lost 7 bases, and 16 bases lay between the germline ends. CDR3 length: 15 amino acids. Per the germline V gene, CDR1 is SGHTA and CDR2 is FQGNSA. CDR3 in amino acids: CASRLRDIQNSPLHF. Written as DNA, the CDR3 is TGTGCCAGCAGGTTGAGGGACATTCAAAATTCACCCCTCCACTTT.

This clonotype was detected many times. The chain has TRBV28 and TRBJ2-5; D is ambiguous. This CDR3 region has 12 residues. Germline V gives CDR1 MDHEN, CDR2 SYDVKM. Trimming shortened V by 5 bases and J by 5 bases, and 9 bases separated the two germline ends. The CDR3 loop reads CASSLLQETQYF. Here the CDR3 DNA reads TGTGCCAGCAGTCTCCTACAGGAGACCCAGTACTTC. The full variable domain, in which reference TRBV28 and TRBJ2-5 provide the parts outside the CDR3, is DVKVTQSSRYLVKRTGEKVFLECVQDMDHENMFWYRQDPGLGLRLIYFSYDVKMKEKGDIPEGYSVSREKKERFSLILESASTNQTSMYLCASSLLQETQYFGPGTRLLVL.

This clonotype showed up just a few times. The J gene is TRBJ2-3, the V gene TRBV19; D ambiguous. The ends were cut back, 3 bases at V and 4 bases at J, with 5 bases in the middle. Germline assignment: CDR1 LNHDA and CDR2 SQIVND (reference sequence). The CDR3 is made up of 12 amino acids. DNA for the CDR3: TGTGCCAGTAGTATGATAGCAGATACGCAGTATTTT. It translates to CASSMIADTQYF.

This chain uses TRBV20-1 with TRBJ2-7; TRBD1 aligns across 9 bases. The trim removed 5 bases at V and 2 bases at J, leaving 10 bases unmatched. Germline CDR1 reads DFQATT; CDR2 reads SNEGSKA (reference sequence). The CDR3 is made up of 15 amino acids. Here the CDR3 reads CSAHSSGTGTYEQYF. The CDR3 DNA reads TGCAGTGCTCATTCTTCCGGGACAGGGACCTACGAGCAGTACTTC.

The chain carries TRBV15 and TRBJ2-1; TRBD2 aligns across 14 bases. This CDR3 has 16 residues. The J segment lost 7 bases and the V segment lost 3 bases, leaving 5 bases of the junction unmatched. Germline V gene data show CDR1 as LNHNV and CDR2 as YYDKDF (reference sequence). Here the CDR3 reads CATSRGLAGALNEQFF. In DNA, the CDR3 is TGTGCCACCAGCAGGGGACTAGCGGGGGCGTTGAATGAGCAGTTCTTC.

This clonotype was observed many times. The rearrangement joins TRBV12-3 or TRBV12-4 to TRBJ2-1; TRBD1 or TRBD2 may be the D gene (6 bases each). CDR3 length: 16 amino acids. V dropped 6 bases and J dropped 1 base, with 16 bases sitting between them. The CDR3 bases are TGTGCCAGCAGCCCTGCCGGGGGCCTTTCCTACAATGAGCAGTTCTTC. Amino acid sequence: CASSPAGGLSYNEQFF.

DNA of the CDR3: TGTGCCAGCAGTGATAGCGGGGGAACGTACAATGAGCAGTTCTTC. Its translation: CASSDSGGTYNEQFF. The V call is TRBV6-1, the J call TRBJ2-1; TRBD2 matches 9 bases. The V gene's germline CDR1 is MNHNS and CDR2 SASEGT. The CDR3 has 15 residues. J lost 4 bases, V lost 3 bases, and 4 bases had no gene match.